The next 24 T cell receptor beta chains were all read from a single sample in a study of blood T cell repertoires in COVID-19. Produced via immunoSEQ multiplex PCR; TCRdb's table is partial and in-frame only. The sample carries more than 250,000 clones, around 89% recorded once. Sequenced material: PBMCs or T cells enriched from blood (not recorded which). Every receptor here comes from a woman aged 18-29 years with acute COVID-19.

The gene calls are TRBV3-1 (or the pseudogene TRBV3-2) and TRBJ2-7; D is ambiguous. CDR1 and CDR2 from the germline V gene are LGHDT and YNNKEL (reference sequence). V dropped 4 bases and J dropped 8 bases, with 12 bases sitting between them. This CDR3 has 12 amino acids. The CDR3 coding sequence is TGTGCCAGCAGCCTAGAGAGAAAGAAGCAGTACTTC. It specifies CASSLERKKQYF.

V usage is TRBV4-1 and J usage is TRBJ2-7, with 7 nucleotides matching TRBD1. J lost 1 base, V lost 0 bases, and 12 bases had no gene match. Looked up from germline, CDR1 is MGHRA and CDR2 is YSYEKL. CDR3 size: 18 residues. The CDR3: CASSQDSAGTARSYEQYF. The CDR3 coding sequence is TGCGCCAGCAGCCAAGATTCGGCCGGGACAGCGAGGTCCTACGAGCAGTACTTC.

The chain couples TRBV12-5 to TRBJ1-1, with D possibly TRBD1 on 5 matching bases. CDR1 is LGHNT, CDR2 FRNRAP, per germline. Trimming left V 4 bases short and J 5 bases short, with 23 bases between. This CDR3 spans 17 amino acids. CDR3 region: CASGSSYLGGGRTEAFF. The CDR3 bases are TGTGCTAGTGGTTCCTCCTATTTGGGGGGTGGGAGGACTGAAGCTTTCTTT. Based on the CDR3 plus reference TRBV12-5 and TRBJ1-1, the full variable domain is DARVTQTPRHKVTEMGQEVTMRCQPILGHNTVFWYRQTMMQGLELLAYFRNRAPLDDSGMPKDRFSAEMPDATLATLKIQPSEPRDSAVYFCASGSSYLGGGRTEAFFGQGTRLTVV.

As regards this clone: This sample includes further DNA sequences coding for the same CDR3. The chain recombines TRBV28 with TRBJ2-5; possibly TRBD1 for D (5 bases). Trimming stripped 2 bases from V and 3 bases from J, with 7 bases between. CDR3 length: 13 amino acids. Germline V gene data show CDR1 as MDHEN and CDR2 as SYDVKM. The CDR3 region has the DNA TGTGCCAGCAGTTTAGGCAGGGAAGAGACCCAGTACTTC. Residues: CASSLGREETQYF.

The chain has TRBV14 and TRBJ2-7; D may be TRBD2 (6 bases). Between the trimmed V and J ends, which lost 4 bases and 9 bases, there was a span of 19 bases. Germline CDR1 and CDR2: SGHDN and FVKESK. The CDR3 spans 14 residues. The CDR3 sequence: CASSPAGTIFRQYF. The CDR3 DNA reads TGTGCCAGCAGCCCGGCGGGGACCATCTTTAGGCAGTACTTC.

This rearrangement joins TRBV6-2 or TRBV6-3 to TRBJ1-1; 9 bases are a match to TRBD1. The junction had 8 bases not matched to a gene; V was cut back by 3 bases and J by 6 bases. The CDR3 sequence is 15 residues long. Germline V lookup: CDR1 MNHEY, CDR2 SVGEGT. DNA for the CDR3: TGTGCCAGCAGTTATCGCGGGACAGGGCGGGCTGAAGCTTTCTTT. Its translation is CASSYRGTGRAEAFF.

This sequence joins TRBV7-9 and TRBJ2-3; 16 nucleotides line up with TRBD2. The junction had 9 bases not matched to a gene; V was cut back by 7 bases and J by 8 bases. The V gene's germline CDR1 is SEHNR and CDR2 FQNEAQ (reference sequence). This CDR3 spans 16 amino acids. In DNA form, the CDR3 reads TGTGCCAGCACCCGACCGGGACTAGCGGGAGGGGGTACGCAGTATTTT. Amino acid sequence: CASTRPGLAGGGTQYF.

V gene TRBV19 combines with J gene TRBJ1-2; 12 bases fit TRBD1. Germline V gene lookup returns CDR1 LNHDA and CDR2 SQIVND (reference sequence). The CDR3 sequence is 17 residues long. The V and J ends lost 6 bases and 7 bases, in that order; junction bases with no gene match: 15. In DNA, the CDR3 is TGTGCCAGTAGCGAAACCGGGACAGGGGGCTTATGGCGTGGCTACACCTTC. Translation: CASSETGTGGLWRGYTF. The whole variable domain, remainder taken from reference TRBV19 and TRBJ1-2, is DGGITQSPKYLFRKEGQNVTLSCEQNLNHDAMYWYRQDPGQGLRLIYYSQIVNDFQKGDIAEGYSVSREKKESFPLTVTSAQKNPTAFYLCASSETGTGGLWRGYTFGSGTRLTVV.

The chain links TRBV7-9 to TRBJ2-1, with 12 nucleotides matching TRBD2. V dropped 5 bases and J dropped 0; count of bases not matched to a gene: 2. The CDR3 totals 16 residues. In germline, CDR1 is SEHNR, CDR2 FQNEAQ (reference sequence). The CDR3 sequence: CASSPLAGGSYNEQFF. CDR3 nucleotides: TGTGCCAGCAGCCCACTAGCGGGAGGCTCCTACAATGAGCAGTTCTTC.

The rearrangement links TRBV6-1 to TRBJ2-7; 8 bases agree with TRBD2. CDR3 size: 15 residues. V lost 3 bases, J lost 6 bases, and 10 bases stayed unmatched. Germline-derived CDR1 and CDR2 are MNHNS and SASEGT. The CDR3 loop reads CASSDRAGGMGEQYF. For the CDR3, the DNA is TGTGCCAGCAGTGATCGGGCGGGGGGAATGGGCGAGCAGTACTTC.

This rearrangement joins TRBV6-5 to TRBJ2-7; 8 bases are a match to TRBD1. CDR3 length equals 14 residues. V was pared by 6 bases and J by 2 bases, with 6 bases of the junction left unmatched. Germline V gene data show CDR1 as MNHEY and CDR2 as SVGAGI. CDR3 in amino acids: CASRRTGMTYEQYF. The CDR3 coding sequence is TGTGCCAGCAGACGGACAGGGATGACCTACGAGCAGTACTTC.

DNA of the CDR3: TGTGCCAGCAGCCGGGGACAGGGCTATGGCTACACCTTC. Translated: CASSRGQGYGYTF. The chain recombines TRBV28 with TRBJ1-2; 9 bases are a match to TRBD1. This CDR3 has 13 residues. The germline V gene has CDR1 MDHEN and CDR2 SYDVKM. V lost 6 bases to trimming and J lost 4 bases; unmatched junction nucleotides: 3.

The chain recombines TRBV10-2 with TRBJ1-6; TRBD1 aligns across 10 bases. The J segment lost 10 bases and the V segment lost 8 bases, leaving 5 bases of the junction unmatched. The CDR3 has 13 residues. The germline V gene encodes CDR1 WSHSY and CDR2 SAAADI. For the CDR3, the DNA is TGCGCCAGCTGGACAGGGGGTATCTCACCCCTCCACTTT. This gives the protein CASWTGGISPLHF.

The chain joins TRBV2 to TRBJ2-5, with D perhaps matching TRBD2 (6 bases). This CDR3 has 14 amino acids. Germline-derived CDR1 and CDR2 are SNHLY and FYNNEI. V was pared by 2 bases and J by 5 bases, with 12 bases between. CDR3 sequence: CASSEREGRETQYF. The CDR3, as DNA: TGTGCCAGCAGTGAACGAGAGGGGAGGGAGACCCAGTACTTC.

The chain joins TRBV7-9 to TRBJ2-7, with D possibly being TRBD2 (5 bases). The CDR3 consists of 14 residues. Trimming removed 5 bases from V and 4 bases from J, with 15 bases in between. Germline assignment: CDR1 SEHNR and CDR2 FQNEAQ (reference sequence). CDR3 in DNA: TGTGCCAGCAGCGCACCGGGGAGAGGATACGAGCAGTACTTC. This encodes CASSAPGRGYEQYF.

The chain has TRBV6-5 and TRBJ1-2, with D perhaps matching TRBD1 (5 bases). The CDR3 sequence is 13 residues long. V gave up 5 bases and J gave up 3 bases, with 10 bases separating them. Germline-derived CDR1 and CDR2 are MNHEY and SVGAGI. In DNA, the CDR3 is TGTGCCAGCAGTAGAGTGACAGACTATGGCTACACCTTC. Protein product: CASSRVTDYGYTF.

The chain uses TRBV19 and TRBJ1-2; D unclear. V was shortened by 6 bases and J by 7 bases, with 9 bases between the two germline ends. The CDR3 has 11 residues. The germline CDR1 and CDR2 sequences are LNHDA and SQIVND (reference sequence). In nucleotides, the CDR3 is TGTGCCAGTAGGAGGGATCGTGGCTACACCTTC. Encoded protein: CASRRDRGYTF.

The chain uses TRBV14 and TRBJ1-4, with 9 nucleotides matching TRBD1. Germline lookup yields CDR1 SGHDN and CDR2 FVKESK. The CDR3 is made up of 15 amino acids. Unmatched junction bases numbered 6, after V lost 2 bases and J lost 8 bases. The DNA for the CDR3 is TGTGCCAGCAGCCAATACAGGGGGCTAAGGGAAAAACTGTTTTTT. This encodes CASSQYRGLREKLFF.

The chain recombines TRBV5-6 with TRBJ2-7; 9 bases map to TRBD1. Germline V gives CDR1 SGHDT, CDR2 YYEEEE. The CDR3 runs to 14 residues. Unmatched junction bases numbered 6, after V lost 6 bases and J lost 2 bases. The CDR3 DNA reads TGTGCCAGCACCCCCCGACAGGGGGCCTACGAGCAGTACTTC. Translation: CASTPRQGAYEQYF.

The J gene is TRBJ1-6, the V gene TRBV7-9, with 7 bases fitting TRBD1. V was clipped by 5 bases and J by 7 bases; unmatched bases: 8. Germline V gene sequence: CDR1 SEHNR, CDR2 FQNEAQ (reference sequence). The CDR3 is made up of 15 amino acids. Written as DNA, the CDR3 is TGTGCCAGCAGCAAGGGGGCGGAGAGGAATTCACCCCTCCACTTT. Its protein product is CASSKGAERNSPLHF.

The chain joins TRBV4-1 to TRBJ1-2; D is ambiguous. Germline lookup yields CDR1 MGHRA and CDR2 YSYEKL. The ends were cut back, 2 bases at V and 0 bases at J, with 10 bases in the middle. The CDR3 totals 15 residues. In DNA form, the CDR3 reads TGCGCCAGCAGCCAAATAGGACTGTCTAACTATGGCTACACCTTC. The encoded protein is CASSQIGLSNYGYTF.

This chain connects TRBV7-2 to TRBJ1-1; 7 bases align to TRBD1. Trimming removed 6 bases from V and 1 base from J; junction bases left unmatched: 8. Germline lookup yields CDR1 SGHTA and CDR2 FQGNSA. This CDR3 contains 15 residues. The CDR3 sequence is CASSRGSGGNTEAFF. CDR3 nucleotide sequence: TGTGCCAGCAGTCGTGGATCAGGGGGGAACACTGAAGCTTTCTTT.

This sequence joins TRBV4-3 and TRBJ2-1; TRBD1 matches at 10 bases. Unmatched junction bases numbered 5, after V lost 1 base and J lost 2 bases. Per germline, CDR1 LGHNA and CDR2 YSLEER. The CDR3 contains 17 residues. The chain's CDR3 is CASSQATGQGPYNEQFF. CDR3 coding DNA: TGCGCCAGCAGCCAAGCGACGGGACAGGGGCCCTACAATGAGCAGTTCTTC.

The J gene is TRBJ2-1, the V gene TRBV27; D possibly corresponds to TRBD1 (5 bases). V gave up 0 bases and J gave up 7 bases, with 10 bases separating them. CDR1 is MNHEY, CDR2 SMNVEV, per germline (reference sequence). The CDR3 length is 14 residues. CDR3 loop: CASSLSMSGNEQFF. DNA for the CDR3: TGTGCCAGCAGTTTATCGATGTCAGGGAATGAGCAGTTCTTC.